This T cell receptor (delta chain) emerged from a study of human gamma delta and Vdelta1 T cells. This clone was counted between two and nine times. Its antigen is not identified. Whole-study results and caveats: Reportedly, Delta One T cells were polyclonal and broadly targeted acute myeloid leukemia.

V gave up 4 bases and J gave up 0 bases; unmatched junction bases: 20. Per the germline V gene, CDR1 is TSWWSYY and CDR2 is QGS. The CDR3 runs 20 residues. TCRdb reanalysed the PCR reads with CATT. The sample records roughly 13,000 delta-chain clones, about half being singletons. The V gene is TRDV1, the J gene TRDJ1; 7 bases are a match to TRDD3. This clonotype was obtained from a human donor in good health. Sequenced sample: Vdelta1 gamma-delta T cells from blood grown in culture (DOT cells). The CDR3 loop reads CALGAPWSTPGGQYTDKLIF. The CDR3 bases are TGTGCTCTTGGGGCTCCCTGGTCTACCCCTGGGGGTCAGTACACCGATAAACTCATCTTT.